These T cell receptor beta chains were read from a single sample in a study of yellow fever vaccine responses in identical twins. A single record per CDR3 protein comes from TCRdb applying MiXCR to the RT-PCR reads. The sample consists of under 20,000 distinct CDR3 sequences, around 70% of them appearing once. The sample in question was T cells from blood (PBMCs), unsorted or a sorted subset (not recorded which), obtained before or after yellow fever vaccination (not recorded which). All receptors come from a woman under 30 who received the yellow fever vaccine. The CDR3 runs from the conserved cysteine through the conserved F or W. The D gene is left open where the match is weak. Clone size is not always given. Where it is, it says once, few, many or a class for expanded clones.

DNA: TGCAGTGCGCCACTCGGTGACACTGAAGCTTTCTTT; CDR3: CSAPLGDTEAFF; size: -; D: -; J: TRBJ1-1; V: TRBV20-1
DNA: TGCGCCAGCAGCTTAACCGGGGGACCGCCCGATTCACCCCTCCACTTT; CDR3: CASSLTGGPPDSPLHF; size: -; D: -; J: TRBJ1-6; V: TRBV5-1
DNA: TGTGCCAGCAGCCCGAGGACAGGGAAGTACGAGCAGTACTTC; CDR3: CASSPRTGKYEQYF; size: -; D: TRBD1; J: TRBJ2-7; V: TRBV4-2
DNA: TGCGCCAGCAGCCCTACCGAGGGGACAGGGGCTCGGGAGCAGTACTTC; CDR3: CASSPTEGTGAREQYF; size: -; D: TRBD1; J: TRBJ2-7; V: TRBV5-1
DNA: TGTGCCAGCAGACGGGACGGCTACGAGCAGTACTTC; CDR3: CASRRDGYEQYF; size: -; D: -; J: TRBJ2-7; V: TRBV12-3/TRBV12-4
DNA: TGTGCCAGCAGAAAAGGAGTGGAGACCTACGAGCAGTACTTC; CDR3: CASRKGVETYEQYF; size: -; D: -; J: TRBJ2-7; V: TRBV12-3/TRBV12-4
DNA: TGTGCCAGCAGGCAAGGGAGCTACTATGGCTACACCTTC; CDR3: CASRQGSYYGYTF; size: -; D: -; J: TRBJ1-2; V: TRBV7-2
DNA: TGCGCCAGCAGCCAAGAATGGGCTTCCAATGAGCAGTTCTTC; CDR3: CASSQEWASNEQFF; size: -; D: -; J: TRBJ2-1; V: TRBV4-1
DNA: TGCGCCAGCAGCCAAGTCCAGGCGGCAGGCAATGAGCAGTTCTTC; CDR3: CASSQVQAAGNEQFF; size: -; D: -; J: TRBJ2-1; V: TRBV4-3
DNA: TGTGCCAGCAGTGAAGGTGAGGTAGGCGAGCAGTACTTC; CDR3: CASSEGEVGEQYF; size: -; D: -; J: TRBJ2-7; V: TRBV2
DNA: TGTGCCAGCAGCTTCGAAATAGGGGGGAGGGGAAATGAAAAACTGTTTTTT; CDR3: CASSFEIGGRGNEKLFF; size: -; D: -; J: TRBJ1-4; V: TRBV11-2
DNA: TGCAGCGTTGTGTTAGCGGACCCCTACGAGCAGTACTTC; CDR3: CSVVLADPYEQYF; size: few; D: -; J: TRBJ2-7; V: TRBV29-1
DNA: TGCGCCAGCAGCCAAGATGGGCTAGCGAACGAGCAGTACTTC; CDR3: CASSQDGLANEQYF; size: -; D: -; J: TRBJ2-7; V: TRBV4-1
DNA: TGTGCCAGCAGCAGAGTCCCCGGGACAACCTATGGCTACACCTTC; CDR3: CASSRVPGTTYGYTF; size: -; D: -; J: TRBJ1-2; V: TRBV11-1
DNA: TGCGCCAGCAGCTCGGGGTCTATCCTAGCGGAGACGCCAGAGACCCAGTACTTC; CDR3: CASSSGSILAETPETQYF; size: -; D: TRBD2; J: TRBJ2-5; V: TRBV5-1
DNA: TGTGCCAGCAGTCCCAGACAGGGCCAGATGCCAGATACGCAGTATTTT; CDR3: CASSPRQGQMPDTQYF; size: -; D: TRBD1; J: TRBJ2-3; V: TRBV12-3/TRBV12-4
DNA: TGTGCCAGCAGTGGGGGACAGGGTTTGTACTATGGCTACACCTTC; CDR3: CASSGGQGLYYGYTF; size: -; D: TRBD1; J: TRBJ1-2; V: TRBV2
DNA: TGTGCCAGCAGCCCGGTCTCCATGGGGACTGAAGCTTTCTTT; CDR3: CASSPVSMGTEAFF; size: -; D: -; J: TRBJ1-1; V: TRBV7-9
DNA: TGTGCCACCAGCAGTACCCGGGGGTGGGAGCAGTACTTC; CDR3: CATSSTRGWEQYF; size: -; D: -; J: TRBJ2-7; V: TRBV15
DNA: TGTGCCAGCAGCGCTTACTACGAGCAGTACTTC; CDR3: CASSAYYEQYF; size: once; D: -; J: TRBJ2-7; V: TRBV5-6
DNA: TGTGCCAGCAGTTTGGTCCCCTTGAACACTGAAGCTTTCTTT; CDR3: CASSLVPLNTEAFF; size: -; D: -; J: TRBJ1-1; V: TRBV12-3/TRBV12-4
DNA: TGTGCCAGCTCGGACCGGGACCCTTGGGAGACCCAGTACTTC; CDR3: CASSDRDPWETQYF; size: few; D: -; J: TRBJ2-5; V: TRBV18
DNA: TGTGCCAGCAGCTGGGAGGGGCCCACTGAAGCTTTCTTT; CDR3: CASSWEGPTEAFF; size: -; D: -; J: TRBJ1-1; V: TRBV7-2
DNA: TGTGCCAGCAGCGTAGTACCCCAAGAGACCCAGTACTTC; CDR3: CASSVVPQETQYF; size: -; D: -; J: TRBJ2-5; V: TRBV9
DNA: TGCGCCAGCAGCCTGGTCACGGCAACTAATGAAAAACTGTTTTTT; CDR3: CASSLVTATNEKLFF; size: -; D: -; J: TRBJ1-4; V: TRBV5-1
DNA: TGTGCCATCAGTCCCCTCACACTCTATGGCTACACCTTC; CDR3: CAISPLTLYGYTF; size: once; D: -; J: TRBJ1-2; V: TRBV10-3
DNA: TGCAGCGTTCCAGGGCACCCTGGAAACACCATATATTTT; CDR3: CSVPGHPGNTIYF; size: few; D: -; J: TRBJ1-3; V: TRBV29-1
DNA: TGCGCCAGCAGCCTGCTTGGGGCGGGCCCAGCCACCGGGGAGCTGTTTTTT; CDR3: CASSLLGAGPATGELFF; size: few; D: -; J: TRBJ2-2; V: TRBV4-1
DNA: TGTGCCATCAGCCATGGGACAGGGGTGGCGGATTCACCCCTCCACTTT; CDR3: CAISHGTGVADSPLHF; size: -; D: TRBD1; J: TRBJ1-6; V: TRBV10-3
DNA: TGTGCCAGCTCACCAGGAGAAGCAACTAATGAAAAACTGTTTTTT; CDR3: CASSPGEATNEKLFF; size: -; D: -; J: TRBJ1-4; V: TRBV18
DNA: TGTGCCAGCAGTGAATGGTCAGGGTTATCGAACACTGAAGCTTTCTTT; CDR3: CASSEWSGLSNTEAFF; size: -; D: -; J: TRBJ1-1; V: TRBV6-1
DNA: TGCGCCAGCAGCTCGGGACAGGGGGGCACTGAAGCTTTCTTT; CDR3: CASSSGQGGTEAFF; size: few; D: TRBD1; J: TRBJ1-1; V: TRBV5-1
DNA: TGTGCCAGCAGTCAAGGACGGACCTGGGGCACAGATACGCAGTATTTT; CDR3: CASSQGRTWGTDTQYF; size: -; D: -; J: TRBJ2-3; V: TRBV12-3/TRBV12-4
DNA: TGTGCCAGCAGTGCTATGGTTCACGGGGCCAACGTCCTGACTTTC; CDR3: CASSAMVHGANVLTF; size: -; D: -; J: TRBJ2-6; V: TRBV6-1
DNA: TGTGCCAGCAGCCCAGGAGGCTACGAGCAGTACTTC; CDR3: CASSPGGYEQYF; size: -; D: -; J: TRBJ2-7; V: TRBV4-2
DNA: TGTGCCAGCAGTGAAAGGACGGTCAATCAGCCCCAGCATTTT; CDR3: CASSERTVNQPQHF; size: -; D: -; J: TRBJ1-5; V: TRBV2
DNA: TGCGCCAGCAGTCAATCGCTCCAACACGAGCAGTACTTC; CDR3: CASSQSLQHEQYF; size: -; D: -; J: TRBJ2-7; V: TRBV23-1
DNA: TGTGCCAGCAGTGTGGTCCGTCCAAGCTCCTACAAAGAGCAGTTCTTC; CDR3: CASSVVRPSSYKEQFF; size: -; D: -; J: TRBJ2-1; V: TRBV2
DNA: TGTGCCAGCAGCCTCGCCCCAGGGGGCGGGGCAGATACGCAGTATTTT; CDR3: CASSLAPGGGADTQYF; size: -; D: TRBD1; J: TRBJ2-3; V: TRBV13
DNA: TGCAGCGTTGTTCATAATGAAGCTTTCTTT; CDR3: CSVVHNEAFF; size: once; D: -; J: TRBJ1-1; V: TRBV29-1
DNA: TGTGCCAGCAGCTTGGGGACTAGCGGGAGAGAGACCCAGTACTTC; CDR3: CASSLGTSGRETQYF; size: -; D: TRBD2; J: TRBJ2-5; V: TRBV11-3
DNA: TGCAGTGTCAACCGGGACCTTAACACCGGGGAGCTGTTTTTT; CDR3: CSVNRDLNTGELFF; size: -; D: -; J: TRBJ2-2; V: TRBV20-1
DNA: TGTGCCAGCAGCCCCAGGGGTGCTAGCGGGGGTTCGTCCTACAATGAGCAGTTCTTC; CDR3: CASSPRGASGGSSYNEQFF; size: -; D: TRBD2; J: TRBJ2-1; V: TRBV11-2
DNA: TGTGCCAGCTCACCCGTGGACAGGGGCGAGCAGTACTTC; CDR3: CASSPVDRGEQYF; size: -; D: TRBD1; J: TRBJ2-7; V: TRBV18
DNA: TGTGCCAGCAGCGTAGATCCTACTTTAACTACCTACAATGAGCAGTTCTTC; CDR3: CASSVDPTLTTYNEQFF; size: -; D: -; J: TRBJ2-1; V: TRBV9
DNA: TGTGCCAGCAGCAAGCTCGGGAGGCAGACCTACGAGCAGTACTTC; CDR3: CASSKLGRQTYEQYF; size: -; D: TRBD2; J: TRBJ2-7; V: TRBV11-3
DNA: TGTGCCACCAGCGACAACTACGAGCAGTACTTC; CDR3: CATSDNYEQYF; size: -; D: -; J: TRBJ2-7; V: TRBV24-1
DNA: TGCAGCGCCGGAGAGGGGGGAGCGCAGTATTTT; CDR3: CSAGEGGAQYF; size: -; D: -; J: TRBJ2-3; V: TRBV29-1
DNA: TGTGCCAGCAGTGTTCAGGGATTCAACGAGCAGTACTTC; CDR3: CASSVQGFNEQYF; size: few; D: -; J: TRBJ2-7; V: TRBV2
DNA: TGTGCCATCATGACAGGGAACACTGAAGCTTTCTTT; CDR3: CAIMTGNTEAFF; size: -; D: -; J: TRBJ1-1; V: TRBV10-3
DNA: TGTGCCATCAGTGTGTATATGGACAGGGAGGTTGTCAATGAGCAGTTCTTC; CDR3: CAISVYMDREVVNEQFF; size: -; D: TRBD1; J: TRBJ2-1; V: TRBV10-3
DNA: TGTGCCAGTAGTACCTCAGAGGGGGCGGGGACTGAAGCTTTCTTT; CDR3: CASSTSEGAGTEAFF; size: -; D: TRBD1; J: TRBJ1-1; V: TRBV19
DNA: TGCGCCAGCAGTGCGACTAATCAGCCCCAGCATTTT; CDR3: CASSATNQPQHF; size: -; D: -; J: TRBJ1-5; V: TRBV10-1
DNA: TGTGCCACCAGTGACACAGGGGGTGCGTACGAGCAGTACTTC; CDR3: CATSDTGGAYEQYF; size: few; D: TRBD1; J: TRBJ2-7; V: TRBV24-1
DNA: TGTGCCAGCAGTGAAGGTGCTAGCCAGCAAGAGACCCAGTACTTC; CDR3: CASSEGASQQETQYF; size: -; D: -; J: TRBJ2-5; V: TRBV2